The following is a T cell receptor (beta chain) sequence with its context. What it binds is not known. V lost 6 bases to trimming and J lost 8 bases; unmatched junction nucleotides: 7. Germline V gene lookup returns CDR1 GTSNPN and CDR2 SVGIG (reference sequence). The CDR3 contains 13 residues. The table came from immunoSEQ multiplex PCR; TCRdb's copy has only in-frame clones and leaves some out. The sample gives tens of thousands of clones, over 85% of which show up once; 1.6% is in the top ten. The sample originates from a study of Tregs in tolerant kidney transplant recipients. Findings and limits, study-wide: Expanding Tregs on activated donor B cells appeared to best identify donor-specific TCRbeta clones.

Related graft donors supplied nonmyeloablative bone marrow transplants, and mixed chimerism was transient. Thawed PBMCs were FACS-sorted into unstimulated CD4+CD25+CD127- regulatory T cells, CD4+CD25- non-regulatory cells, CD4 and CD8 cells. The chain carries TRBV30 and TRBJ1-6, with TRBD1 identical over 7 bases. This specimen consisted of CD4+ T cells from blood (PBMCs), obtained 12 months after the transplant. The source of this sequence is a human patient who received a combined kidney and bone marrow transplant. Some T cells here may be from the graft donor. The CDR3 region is CACAGQRDSPLHF. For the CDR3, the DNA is TGTGCCTGTGCGGGACAGAGGGATTCACCCCTCCACTTT.